This T cell receptor (beta chain) was identified during a study of blood T cell repertoires in COVID-19. Turning to the study itself: Whether acute or convalescent, the COVID-19 samples came from the United States, Italy and Spain. T cells, B-cell-depleted T cells, or PBMCs supplied cDNA or gDNA.

The J segment lost 2 bases and the V segment lost 6 bases, leaving 3 bases of the junction unmatched. In germline, CDR1 is ENHRY, CDR2 SYGVKD. CDR3 length: 15 residues. Assay used: immunoSEQ multiplex PCR; TCRdb lists only in-frame clones, some missing. Among about 140,000 clones listed, roughly 82% were seen once. V gene TRBV10-3 combines with J gene TRBJ2-1; 11 bases are shared with TRBD2. The TCR comes from a human donor in a cohort sampled during active COVID-19. The sequencing input was peripheral blood. DNA for the CDR3: TGTGCCATCAGCCTAGCGGGAGGAACCTACAATGAGCAGTTCTTC. This encodes CAISLAGGTYNEQFF.